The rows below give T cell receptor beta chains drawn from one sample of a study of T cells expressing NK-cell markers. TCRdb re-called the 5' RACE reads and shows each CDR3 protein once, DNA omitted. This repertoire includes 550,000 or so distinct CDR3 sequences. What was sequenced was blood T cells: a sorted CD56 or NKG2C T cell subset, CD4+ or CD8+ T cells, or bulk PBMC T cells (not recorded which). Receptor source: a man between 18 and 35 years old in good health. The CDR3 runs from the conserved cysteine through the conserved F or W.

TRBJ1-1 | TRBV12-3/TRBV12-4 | CASSLYSFEAFF
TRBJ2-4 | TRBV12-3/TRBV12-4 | CASSLNPRTPKNIQYF
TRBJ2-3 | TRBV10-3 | CAISWDVQADTQYF
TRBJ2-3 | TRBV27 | CASSILAGGRGTDTQYF
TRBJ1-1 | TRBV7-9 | CASSLAFDRWVTEAFF
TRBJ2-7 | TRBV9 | CASSVEFGGGSEQYF
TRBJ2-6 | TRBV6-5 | CASKETGAGANVLTF
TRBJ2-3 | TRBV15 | CATSELLSTDTQYF
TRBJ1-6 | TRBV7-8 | CASRNRGISPLHF
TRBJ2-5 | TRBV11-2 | CASSLGRLAIETQYF
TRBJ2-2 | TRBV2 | CASSDFGTGELFF
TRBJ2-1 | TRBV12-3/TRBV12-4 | CASSRGTSGLSSYNEQFF
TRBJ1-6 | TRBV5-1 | CASSFSGGDSPLHF
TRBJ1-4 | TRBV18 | CASSQLEEKLFF
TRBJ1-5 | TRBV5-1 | CASSMTGGINQPQHF
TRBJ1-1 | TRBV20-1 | CSARGLYDRENTEAFF
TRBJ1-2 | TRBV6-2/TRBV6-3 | CASGSGTGKGYTF
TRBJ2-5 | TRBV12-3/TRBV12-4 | CASSLAGVIQETQYF
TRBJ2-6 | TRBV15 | CATSREGSSGANVLTF
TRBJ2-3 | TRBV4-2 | CASSQDAWTSGRARADTQYF
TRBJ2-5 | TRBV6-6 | CASKTGVTQYF
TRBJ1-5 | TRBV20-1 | CSAGTGLSNQPQHF
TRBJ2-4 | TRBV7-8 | CASSPNDRGLAKNIQYF
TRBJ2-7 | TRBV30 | CAWSDGRGIYEQYF
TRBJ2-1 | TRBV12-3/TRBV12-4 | CASTGLAGGTEQFF
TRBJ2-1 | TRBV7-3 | CASSPGGAGSYNEQFF
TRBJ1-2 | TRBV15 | CATSRDLDKGFGYTF
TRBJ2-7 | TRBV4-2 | CASSQEVGPGAGEQYF
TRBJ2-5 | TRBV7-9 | CASSANIEETQYF
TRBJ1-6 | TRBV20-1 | CSARAGVENSPLHF
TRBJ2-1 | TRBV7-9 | CASSRAGTSEHEQFF
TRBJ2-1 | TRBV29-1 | CSVELSSGYNEQFF
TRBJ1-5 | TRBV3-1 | CASSQVGAGGQPQHF